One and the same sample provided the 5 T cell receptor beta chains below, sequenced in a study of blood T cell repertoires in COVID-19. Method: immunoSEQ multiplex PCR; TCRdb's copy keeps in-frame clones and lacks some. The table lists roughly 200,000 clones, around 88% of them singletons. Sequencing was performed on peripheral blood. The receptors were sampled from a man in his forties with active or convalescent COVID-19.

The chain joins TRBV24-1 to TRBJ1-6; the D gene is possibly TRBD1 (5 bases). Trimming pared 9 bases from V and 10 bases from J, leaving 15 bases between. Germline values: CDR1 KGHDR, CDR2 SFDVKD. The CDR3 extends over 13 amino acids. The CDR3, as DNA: TGTGCCACCCAAAACCAGGGTGGGTCACCCCTCCACTTT. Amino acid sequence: CATQNQGGSPLHF.

The CDR3 here is CASSRPGFGYGYTF. CDR3 coding DNA: TGTGCCAGCAGCCGCCCAGGGTTTGGCTATGGCTACACCTTC. The chain has TRBV7-9 and TRBJ1-2; the D gene is possibly TRBD1 (5 bases). The CDR3 sequence is 14 residues long. Germline V gene lookup returns CDR1 SEHNR and CDR2 FQNEAQ (reference sequence). The V gene lost 5 bases and the J gene lost 4 bases, with 14 bases spanning the gap.

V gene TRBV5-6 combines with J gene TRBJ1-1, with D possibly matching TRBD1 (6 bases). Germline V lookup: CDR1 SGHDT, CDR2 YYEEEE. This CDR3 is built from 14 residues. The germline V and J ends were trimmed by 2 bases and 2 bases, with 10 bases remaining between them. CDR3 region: CASSFLGANTEAFF. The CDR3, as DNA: TGTGCCAGCAGCTTTCTGGGGGCCAACACTGAAGCTTTCTTT.

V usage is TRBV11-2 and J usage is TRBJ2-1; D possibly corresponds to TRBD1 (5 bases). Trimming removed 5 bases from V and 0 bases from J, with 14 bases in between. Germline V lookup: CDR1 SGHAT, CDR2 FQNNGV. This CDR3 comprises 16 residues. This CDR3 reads CASSQTDTASYNEQFF. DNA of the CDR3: TGTGCCAGCAGCCAGACGGACACCGCCTCCTACAATGAGCAGTTCTTC.

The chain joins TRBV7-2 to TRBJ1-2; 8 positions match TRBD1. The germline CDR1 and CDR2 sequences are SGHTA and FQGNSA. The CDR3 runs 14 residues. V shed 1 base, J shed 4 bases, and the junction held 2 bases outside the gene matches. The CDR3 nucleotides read TGTGCCAGCAGCTTAGGACAGGGGAGCTATGGCTACACCTTC. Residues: CASSLGQGSYGYTF.